This T cell receptor beta chain was identified during a study of identical twins. TCRdb reprocessed the 5' RACE reads via MiXCR and lists one record per CDR3 protein. Of approximately 600,000 distinct CDR3 sequences in the sample, over 8.5% were seen once. There are many counts of this clonotype. V was trimmed by 5 bases and J by 1 base, leaving 8 bases between them. Germline V gives CDR1 ENHRY, CDR2 SYGVKD. This CDR3 contains 14 residues. This same sample was also part of a study on yellow fever vaccine responses in identical twins.

Material: PBMCs. The chain employs TRBV10-3 and TRBJ2-2, with a weak D call TRBD2 (6 bases). The TCR was taken from a woman between 18 and 29 years old in good health. CDR3 in amino acids: CAISSSGNTGELFF. The CDR3 DNA follows: TGTGCCATCAGTAGTAGCGGGAACACCGGGGAGCTGTTTTTT.